This TCR beta chain originates from a study of early T cells in non-severe SARS-CoV-2 infection. Study information: Sequencing targeted bulk RNA from unsorted whole blood, leaving chains unpaired.

Findings of the study overall: Anti-spike CD8 specificities were favored by VDJdb matching, whose results missed private and CD4 specificities.

There are a few counts of this clonotype. Its target is unknown. Each single cDNA molecule received a unique molecular identifier. One entry per CDR3 protein results from TCRdb running MiXCR on the 5' RACE reads. The table includes about 38,000 distinct CDR3 sequences, about 5% detected once. Trimming shortened V by 4 bases and J by 7 bases, and 11 bases separated the two germline ends. This CDR3 comprises 13 residues. The germline gives CDR1 SGHTS, CDR2 YDEGEE. V and J are TRBV5-8 and TRBJ2-2, with D possibly matching TRBD1 (5 bases). This sequence originates from an adult who was a healthcare worker with PCR-confirmed SARS-CoV-2 infection or an uninfected control (not recorded which). Sequenced sample: whole blood. As DNA, the CDR3 is TGTGCCAGCAGCCGAGACAGAGTCGGGGAGCTGTTTTTT. It is translated as CASSRDRVGELFF.